These 19 T cell receptor beta chains came from one sample sequenced in a study. TCRdb re-derived calls from the RT-PCR reads in MiXCR, one entry per CDR3 protein. This table holds about 680,000 distinct CDR3 sequences, around 14% found once. The specimen was memory CD4+ T cells from blood. The source is a female donor in good health, serving as a healthy control.

Ten or more counts support this clonotype. The chain has TRBV5-1 and TRBJ2-7; D may be TRBD1 (5 bases). V dropped 0 bases and J dropped 6 bases, with 10 bases sitting between them. This CDR3 comprises 13 residues. CDR1 is SGHRS, CDR2 YFSETQ, per germline. CDR3 sequence (DNA): TGCGCCAGCAGCTTGGGGTCCGACAGCGAGCAGTACTTC. Its translation: CASSLGSDSEQYF.

This clonotype was observed a handful of times. The CDR3 loop is CASSPSYSPDSFSQHF. CDR3 nucleotides: TGTGCCAGCTCACCGAGCTATTCTCCCGACAGTTTCTCCCAGCATTTT. The rearrangement links TRBV18 to TRBJ1-5; a possible D gene is TRBD1 (5 bases). V dropped 3 bases and J dropped 11 bases, with 23 bases sitting between them. The CDR3 extends over 16 amino acids. Per the germline V gene, CDR1 is KGHSH and CDR2 is LQKENI.

This clonotype showed up just a few times. V is TRBV20-1 and J is TRBJ2-1; 13 bases line up with TRBD2. The CDR3 loop spans 16 amino acids. The ends lost 0 bases at V and 2 bases at J; junction bases unmatched: 1. In germline, CDR1 is DFQATT, CDR2 SNEGSKA (reference sequence). The CDR3 here is CSARETSGRAYNEQFF. CDR3 DNA sequence: TGCAGTGCTAGAGAAACTAGCGGGAGGGCCTACAATGAGCAGTTCTTC.

CDR3 DNA sequence: TGTGCCAGCAGTTCGACGACTGGGCAGGTTGAAGCTTTCTTT. Translated, it gives CASSSTTGQVEAFF. This chain uses TRBV6-5 with TRBJ1-1; D ambiguous. From germline, CDR1 is MNHEY and CDR2 SVGAGI. V lost 4 bases and J 7 bases, leaving 16 bases between the germline ends. The CDR3 runs to 14 residues.

This chain links TRBV7-6 with TRBJ1-6; D may be TRBD1 (6 bases). V gave up 5 bases and J gave up 10 bases, with 9 bases separating them. The CDR3 has 12 amino acids. CDR1 and CDR2 from the germline V gene are SGHVS and FNYEAQ. The CDR3 nucleotides are TGTGCCAGCAGCCAACAGGGCTCACCCCTCCACTTT. Translation: CASSQQGSPLHF.

This clonotype was recorded a few times. This chain links TRBV6-2 or TRBV6-3 with TRBJ1-2; 10 bases agree with TRBD1. The CDR3 contains 15 residues. CDR1 and CDR2 (germline): MNHEY, SVGEGT. Trimming cost V 7 bases and J 4 bases; bases outside gene matches: 9. The CDR3 coding sequence is TGTGCCAGCACCGTCGGGACAGGGGTCTTCTATGGCTACACCTTC. This sequence encodes CASTVGTGVFYGYTF.

V and J are TRBV6-2 or TRBV6-3 and TRBJ2-7; D is unclear. The germline V and J ends were trimmed by 5 bases and 1 base, with 12 bases remaining between them. CDR1 is MNHEY, CDR2 SVGEGT, per germline. The CDR3 totals 14 residues. The CDR3 spells CASSQKTWSYEQYF. As DNA, the CDR3 is TGTGCCAGCAGTCAAAAGACGTGGTCCTACGAGCAGTACTTC.

This chain connects TRBV12-3 or TRBV12-4 to TRBJ2-5, with TRBD1 as a possible D gene (6 bases). V lost 2 bases and J lost 9, with 16 bases in between. The CDR3 sequence is 14 residues long. CDR3 in amino acids: CASSLWGRTGSQYF. The CDR3 region has the DNA TGTGCCAGCAGTTTATGGGGGCGAACGGGGTCCCAGTACTTC.

This clonotype was picked up a small number of times. The CDR3 region is CASSWGAQPQHF. The CDR3 DNA is TGTGCCAGCAGTTGGGGGGCCCAGCCCCAGCATTTT. The chain carries TRBV12-3 or TRBV12-4 and TRBJ1-5; maybe TRBD1 (6 bases). V was cut by 4 bases and J by 7 bases, with 8 bases left in between. The CDR3 extends over 12 amino acids.

The V call is TRBV5-6, the J call TRBJ1-1; TRBD1 might be the D (6 bases). This CDR3 is 16 amino acids long. Trimming removed 1 base at V and 5 bases at J, with 18 bases between. The germline CDR1 and CDR2 sequences are SGHDT and YYEEEE. The CDR3 here is CASSLRQAQFGTEAFF. The DNA of the CDR3 is TGTGCCAGCAGCTTGAGACAGGCCCAATTCGGAACTGAAGCTTTCTTT.

Many counts were recorded for this clonotype. The chain joins TRBV29-1 to TRBJ2-3, with D tentatively TRBD2 (5 bases). Between the trimmed V and J ends, which lost 7 bases and 0 bases, there was a span of 11 bases. CDR3 size: 13 residues. Germline V gene lookup returns CDR1 SQVTM and CDR2 ANQGSEA. The CDR3 loop is CSGRSTSTDTQYF. DNA of the CDR3: TGCAGCGGGAGGTCTACTAGCACAGATACGCAGTATTTT.

The chain links TRBV6-2 or TRBV6-3 to TRBJ2-7; 13 nucleotides align to TRBD2. The CDR3 loop spans 16 amino acids. CDR1 is MNHEY and CDR2 is SVGEGT in the germline V gene. Trimming at V came to 2 bases and at J to 3 bases, leaving 4 bases not matched to a gene. CDR3 in amino acids: CASSYGTSGDYYEQYF. The CDR3 bases are TGTGCCAGCAGTTACGGGACTAGCGGGGATTACTACGAGCAGTACTTC.

This rearrangement joins TRBV5-6 to TRBJ1-4, with unresolved D. V lost 0 bases and J lost 12, with 12 bases in between. The germline CDR1 and CDR2 sequences are SGHDT and YYEEEE. This CDR3 region has 13 residues. The CDR3 sequence: CASSLEAERELFF. The CDR3 DNA reads as TGTGCCAGCAGCTTGGAAGCAGAGAGGGAACTGTTTTTT.

The rearrangement uses TRBV5-1 and TRBJ2-2, with D uncertain. V dropped 1 base and J dropped 5 bases, with 18 bases sitting between them. This CDR3 is built from 17 residues. CDR1 and CDR2 (germline): SGHRS, YFSETQ. The CDR3 region is CASSLLLGPEGTGELFF. In DNA, the CDR3 is TGCGCCAGCAGCTTGTTACTCGGGCCTGAAGGGACCGGGGAGCTGTTTTTT.

Details on this clonotype: A much larger clone sits a single nucleotide away, making a read error possible. The J gene is TRBJ2-2, the V gene TRBV5-1; tentative D call: TRBD2 (5 bases). The CDR3 is 13 amino acids. The germline V gene encodes CDR1 SGHRS and CDR2 YFSETQ. Written as DNA, the CDR3 is TGCGCCAGCAGCTCCTACGGCCCCGGGGAGCTGTCTTTT. Amino acids: CASSSYGPGELSF.

Many counts were recorded for this clonotype. The chain carries TRBV12-3 or TRBV12-4 and TRBJ1-2; D remains ambiguous. There are 12 residues in the CDR3. The V gene lost 3 bases and the J gene lost 0 bases, with 2 bases spanning the gap. The CDR3 loop reads CASSLTNYGYTF. As DNA, the CDR3 is TGTGCCAGCAGTTTGACTAACTATGGCTACACCTTC.

This clonotype was seen more than once but under ten times. The chain employs TRBV4-2 and TRBJ1-4; D is uncertain. Germline CDR1 reads LGHNA; CDR2 reads YNFKEQ. The CDR3 loop spans 20 amino acids. Trimming removed 4 bases from V and 0 bases from J, with 24 bases in between. CDR3 in amino acids: CASSPDGFGILTATNEKLFF. For the CDR3, the DNA is TGTGCCAGCAGCCCAGATGGTTTTGGAATCTTGACCGCAACTAATGAAAAACTGTTTTTT.

In its sample, this clonotype was seen a few times. V usage is TRBV5-4 and J usage is TRBJ1-1, with 10 bases that match TRBD1. The junction had 7 bases not matched to a gene; V was cut back by 0 bases and J by 2 bases. This CDR3 is 17 amino acids long. Germline CDR1 SGHNT, CDR2 YYREEE (reference sequence). DNA for the CDR3: TGTGCCAGCAGCTTGGCCGGGAGGACAGGGGGTAACACTGAAGCTTTCTTT. Translated, it gives CASSLAGRTGGNTEAFF. Full variable domain (rest looked up from reference TRBV5-4 and TRBJ1-1): ETGVTQSPTHLIKTRGQQVTLRCSSQSGHNTVSWYQQALGQGPQFIFQYYREEENGRGNFPPRFSGLQFPNYSSELNVNALELDDSALYLCASSLAGRTGGNTEAFFGQGTRLTVV.

This clonotype was counted a few times. The CDR3 sequence is CSVRLVDTQYF. CDR3 DNA sequence: TGCAGCGTCAGACTAGTAGATACGCAGTATTTT. The chain links TRBV29-1 to TRBJ2-3, with a tentative D call TRBD2 (6 bases). Germline assignment: CDR1 SQVTM and CDR2 ANQGSEA. This CDR3 has 11 amino acids. V was trimmed by 6 bases and J by 5 bases, leaving 9 bases between them.